The rows below give T cell receptor beta chains drawn from one sample of a study of naive and memory T cell subsets. A single record per CDR3 protein comes from TCRdb applying MiXCR to the UMI-ligation and nested PCR reads. The data show 150,000 or so distinct CDR3 sequences, about 20% seen once. Sequencing was carried out using naive CD4+ T cells from blood. The receptors shown here come from a human donor in good health. Both conserved end residues are part of each CDR3. The order of the fields is CDR3 protein, CDR3 DNA, clone size, V gene, CDR3 length, D gene, J gene. A D gene is named only where the DNA matches it firmly. Only some rows state a clone size, as once, few, many or a class for expanded clones.

CASSQSRHFDYTF	TGTGCCAGCAGCCAAAGTCGACATTTTGACTACACCTTC	many	TRBV3-1	13	-	TRBJ1-2
CASSLFLRAANNEQFF	TGTGCCAGCAGCTTATTCCTTCGAGCGGCTAACAATGAGCAGTTCTTC	few	TRBV7-8	16	-	TRBJ2-1
CSARGVGQPQHF	TGCAGTGCTAGAGGCGTAGGTCAGCCCCAGCATTTT	-	TRBV20-1	12	-	TRBJ1-5
CAISESILGAHEQFF	TGTGCCATCAGTGAGTCGATATTGGGAGCACATGAGCAGTTCTTC	many	TRBV10-3	15	-	TRBJ2-1
CASSLRGTYEQYF	TGTGCCAGCAGTTTAAGGGGAACTTACGAGCAGTACTTC	many	TRBV12-3/TRBV12-4	13	-	TRBJ2-7
CASSGRTLRTEAFF	TGTGCCAGTAGTGGAAGGACTTTACGCACTGAAGCTTTCTTT	many	TRBV19	14	-	TRBJ1-1
CASSLDDGRPEQFF	TGTGCCAGCAGCTTAGATGACGGGAGACCTGAGCAGTTCTTC	-	TRBV7-2	14	-	TRBJ2-1
CASGGTGDQPQHF	TGTGCCAGCGGAGGGACAGGCGATCAGCCCCAGCATTTT	few	TRBV9	13	TRBD1	TRBJ1-5
CASSPDSGRLSGNTIYF	TGTGCCAGCTCGCCGGACAGTGGCAGACTCTCTGGAAACACCATATATTTT	-	TRBV18	17	-	TRBJ1-3
CASSPPTSGRKHEQYF	TGCGCCAGCAGCCCACCGACTAGCGGGAGAAAACACGAGCAGTACTTC	many	TRBV5-1	16	TRBD2	TRBJ2-7
CASSQERGYEQYF	TGCGCCAGCAGCCAAGAAAGGGGGTACGAGCAGTACTTC	-	TRBV5-1	13	-	TRBJ2-7
CASRSRDRGPNTEAFF	TGTGCCAGCAGGTCCCGGGACAGGGGGCCGAACACTGAAGCTTTCTTT	many	TRBV28	16	TRBD1	TRBJ1-1
CASSVLMGLAGGPGNEQFF	TGTGCCAGTAGTGTCTTAATGGGACTAGCGGGAGGGCCGGGGAATGAGCAGTTCTTC	few	TRBV19	19	TRBD2	TRBJ2-1
CATSRDVGAGTEAFF	TGTGCCACCAGCAGAGATGTGGGGGCAGGGACTGAAGCTTTCTTT	many	TRBV15	15	-	TRBJ1-1
CASSSATNEKLFF	TGCGCCAGCAGCAGTGCAACTAATGAAAAACTGTTTTTT	-	TRBV10-2	13	-	TRBJ1-4
CASSYARERAKNIQYF	TGTGCCAGCAGTTACGCCAGGGAGAGGGCCAAAAACATTCAGTACTTC	few	TRBV28	16	-	TRBJ2-4
CASSLSGASNYGYTF	TGTGCCAGCAGCTTATCCGGGGCGTCTAACTATGGCTACACCTTC	-	TRBV7-9	15	-	TRBJ1-2
CSVSGRAGRNEQYF	TGCAGCGTAAGCGGGAGGGCCGGGAGAAACGAGCAGTACTTC	-	TRBV29-1	14	TRBD2	TRBJ2-7
CSAPTSGGRGETQYF	TGCAGTGCCCCGACTAGCGGGGGGAGGGGAGAGACCCAGTACTTC	few	TRBV20-1	15	TRBD2	TRBJ2-5
CASSLYQGIRTEAFF	TGTGCCAGCAGCTTATATCAGGGTATAAGGACTGAAGCTTTCTTT	-	TRBV11-2	15	-	TRBJ1-1
CATRAWKGFFTDTQYF	TGTGCCACCAGGGCCTGGAAGGGCTTCTTCACAGATACGCAGTATTTT	few	TRBV24-1	16	-	TRBJ2-3
CASSLGLLTYEQYF	TGTGCCAGCAGCTTGGGGCTGTTGACCTACGAGCAGTACTTC	many	TRBV13	14	-	TRBJ2-7
CASFQGYEQYF	TGTGCCAGCTTCCAGGGTTACGAGCAGTACTTC	-	TRBV6-6	11	-	TRBJ2-7
CASRRVIAGGNEQFF	TGTGCCAGCAGGCGTGTCATAGCGGGAGGGAATGAGCAGTTCTTC	-	TRBV2	15	TRBD2	TRBJ2-1
CASYESRGVNEQYF	TGTGCCAGCTATGAATCCAGGGGTGTTAACGAGCAGTACTTC	few	TRBV25-1	14	-	TRBJ2-7
CASSLWAGRQETQYF	TGTGCCAGCAGTTTATGGGCAGGGCGCCAAGAGACCCAGTACTTC	-	TRBV28	15	-	TRBJ2-5
CSVCEGPRNNEQFF	TGCAGCGTTTGTGAGGGACCCCGGAACAATGAGCAGTTCTTC	many	TRBV29-1	14	-	TRBJ2-1
CASTQVRPGRFNEQFF	TGCGCCAGCACCCAAGTCCGGCCAGGGAGATTCAATGAGCAGTTCTTC	few	TRBV5-1	16	-	TRBJ2-1
CASGAGGPWGAGELFF	TGTGCCAGCGGAGCGGGAGGGCCCTGGGGTGCCGGGGAGCTGTTTTTT	-	TRBV6-5	16	TRBD2	TRBJ2-2
CASSQSGGNQPQHF	TGCGCCAGCAGCCAGTCAGGGGGCAATCAGCCCCAGCATTTT	many	TRBV4-3	14	-	TRBJ1-5
CASSLWGQATDTQYF	TGCGCCAGCAGCTTGTGGGGACAGGCCACAGATACGCAGTATTTT	few	TRBV5-1	15	TRBD1	TRBJ2-3
CASSLRVTGGIGNEQFF	TGTGCCAGCAGTTTAAGGGTGACAGGGGGTATCGGCAATGAGCAGTTCTTC	many	TRBV27	17	TRBD1	TRBJ2-1
CASSLFGPEAFF	TGTGCCAGCAGCTTGTTCGGGCCTGAAGCTTTCTTT	few	TRBV5-5	12	-	TRBJ1-1
CASSTGISPLHF	TGTGCCAGCAGTACAGGGATTTCACCCCTCCACTTT	-	TRBV6-5	12	-	TRBJ1-6
CSARDLAGGSYEQYF	TGCAGTGCTAGAGATTTAGCGGGAGGATCCTACGAGCAGTACTTC	many	TRBV20-1	15	TRBD2	TRBJ2-7
CAIRDGTPEQFF	TGTGCCATCAGGGACGGGACACCTGAGCAGTTCTTC	few	TRBV10-3	12	-	TRBJ2-1
CASSTQGSRGYTF	TGTGCCAGCAGTACACAGGGGTCGCGGGGCTACACCTTC	few	TRBV27	13	TRBD1	TRBJ1-2
CASSLRRYSQQYF	TGTGCCAGCAGCTTACGCCGATACTCTCAGCAGTACTTC	-	TRBV7-2	13	-	TRBJ2-7
CASSQDRWGSTDTQYF	TGTGCCAGCAGCCAAGATCGGTGGGGTAGCACAGATACGCAGTATTTT	few	TRBV14	16	-	TRBJ2-3
CASSLDGQGTDTQYF	TGCGCCAGCAGCTTGGACGGACAGGGCACAGATACGCAGTATTTT	-	TRBV5-1	15	TRBD1	TRBJ2-3
CSVRQEVGTGELFF	TGCAGCGTTAGGCAGGAGGTGGGCACCGGGGAGCTGTTTTTT	few	TRBV29-1	14	-	TRBJ2-2
CSVEDPHRANSYEQYF	TGCAGCGTTGAAGATCCCCATAGGGCAAACTCCTACGAGCAGTACTTC	-	TRBV29-1	16	-	TRBJ2-7
CAWNSGSTDTQYF	TGTGCCTGGAATTCGGGTAGCACAGATACGCAGTATTTT	-	TRBV30	13	-	TRBJ2-3
CATSQPGTRDNEQFF	TGTGCCACCAGTCAGCCGGGGACGCGGGACAATGAGCAGTTCTTC	many	TRBV24-1	15	-	TRBJ2-1
CATSREGGGTSVAKNIQYF	TGTGCCACCAGCAGAGAAGGAGGAGGGACATCTGTAGCCAAAAACATTCAGTACTTC	-	TRBV15	19	-	TRBJ2-4
CASSLEASGRAGELFF	TGTGCCAGCAGCTTAGAGGCAAGCGGGAGGGCCGGGGAGCTGTTTTTT	few	TRBV7-6	16	TRBD2	TRBJ2-2
CASSRGSLSNEQFF	TGCGCCAGCTCCAGGGGGTCCCTAAGCAATGAGCAGTTCTTC	-	TRBV5-1	14	TRBD1	TRBJ2-1
CASSVVDGGRATEQFF	TGTGCCAGCAGCGTAGTTGACGGCGGGAGGGCCACTGAGCAGTTCTTC	-	TRBV9	16	TRBD2	TRBJ2-1
CASSSSLIAGFTGELFF	TGCGCCAGCAGCTCCAGCCTTATAGCGGGGTTCACCGGGGAGCTGTTTTTT	-	TRBV5-1	17	TRBD2	TRBJ2-2
CAISGQNHNEQFF	TGTGCCATCAGTGGGCAGAACCACAATGAGCAGTTCTTC	-	TRBV10-3	13	-	TRBJ2-1
CASSLVVNTGELFF	TGTGCCAGCAGCTTAGTCGTCAACACCGGGGAGCTGTTTTTT	few	TRBV7-7	14	-	TRBJ2-2
CASSPPRTDGYTF	TGTGCCAGCAGCCCACCCCGGACTGATGGCTACACCTTC	-	TRBV6-5	13	-	TRBJ1-2
CSASLQETQYF	TGCAGTGCTAGCCTACAAGAGACCCAGTACTTC	many	TRBV20-1	11	-	TRBJ2-5
CASSKGTDTQYF	TGTGCCAGCAGCAAGGGCACAGATACGCAGTATTTT	many	TRBV7-2	12	-	TRBJ2-3
CAISGNTNEQYF	TGTGCCATCAGTGGGAACACCAACGAGCAGTACTTC	many	TRBV10-3	12	-	TRBJ2-7
CASSSPGLAGLSTDTQYF	TGTGCCAGCAGTTCCCCGGGACTAGCGGGCCTAAGCACAGATACGCAGTATTTT	-	TRBV28	18	TRBD2	TRBJ2-3